A single sample gave rise to the 28 T cell receptor beta chains below, sequenced in a study of OX40 agonist ivuxolimab in advanced cancers. Measured with immunoSEQ multiplex PCR; TCRdb has only the in-frame clones, and not every one. The data contain tens of thousands of clones, about 85% of them singletons. The sample was CD4+ or CD8+ T cells sorted from blood, taken in a trial of the OX40 agonist ivuxolimab. The receptors come from an adult with an advanced solid tumor such as melanoma, head and neck, liver or kidney cancer.

Only one count was recorded for this clone. This sequence joins TRBV5-1 and TRBJ1-1, with D tentatively TRBD1 (6 bases). Looked up from germline, CDR1 is SGHRS and CDR2 is YFSETQ. The V end was cut by 0 bases, the J end by 5 bases, with 14 bases between. The CDR3 extends over 15 amino acids. The CDR3 loop reads CASSLVQGLGTEAFF. The DNA for the CDR3 is TGCGCCAGCAGCTTGGTTCAGGGGCTCGGGACTGAAGCTTTCTTT.

As to this clone: Different DNA sequences within this sample yield the same CDR3. The CDR3 protein is CASSLEADTQYF. In DNA form, the CDR3 reads TGCGCCAGCAGCTTGGAGGCAGATACGCAGTATTTT. The V gene is TRBV5-1, the J gene TRBJ2-3, with D hard to call. V lost 0 bases and J 4 bases, leaving 3 bases between the germline ends. The CDR3 totals 12 residues. From germline, CDR1 is SGHRS and CDR2 YFSETQ.

V is TRBV7-9 and J is TRBJ2-5; 9 bases match TRBD2. This CDR3 is 15 amino acids long. From germline, CDR1 is SEHNR and CDR2 FQNEAQ (reference sequence). J lost 11 bases, V lost 1 base, and 11 bases had no gene match. CDR3 region: CASSLVPSGAKEQYF. The CDR3 bases are TGTGCCAGCAGCTTAGTGCCTAGCGGGGCTAAGGAGCAGTACTTC. The full variable domain, its missing parts supplied by reference TRBV7-9 and TRBJ2-5, is DTGVSQNPRHKITKRGQNVTFRCDPISEHNRLYWYRQTLGQGPEFLTYFQNEAQLEKSRLLSDRFSAERPKGSFSTLEIQRTEQGDSAMYLCASSLVPSGAKEQYFGPGTRLLVL.

The J gene is TRBJ2-4, the V gene TRBV7-2; D gene uncertain. CDR1 SGHTA and CDR2 FQGNSA come from the germline V gene. There are 13 residues in the CDR3. V was clipped by 4 bases and J by 9 bases, with 13 bases between them. CDR3 sequence reads: CASSSGKNVIQYF. CDR3 DNA: TGTGCCAGCAGCTCCGGAAAAAACGTCATTCAGTACTTC.

The chain employs TRBV19 and TRBJ2-7, with D tentatively TRBD1 (6 bases). The CDR3 extends over 13 amino acids. V lost 6 bases, J lost 4 bases, and 13 bases lay in between. CDR1 and CDR2 (germline): LNHDA, SQIVND (reference sequence). CDR3 DNA sequence: TGTGCCAGTAGCCTCACACAGGGATACGAGCAGTACGTC. Its protein is CASSLTQGYEQYV.

The V and J genes are TRBV28 and TRBJ1-1, with a possible D match to TRBD1 (6 bases). CDR1 and CDR2 from the germline V gene are MDHEN and SYDVKM. The length of the CDR3 is 13 residues. Trimming pared 7 bases from V and 3 bases from J, leaving 12 bases between. The CDR3 nucleotides read TGTGCCAGCATGCGGACAGTAGACACTGAAGCTTTCTTT. Its translation: CASMRTVDTEAFF.

The chain links TRBV7-8 to TRBJ2-1; TRBD2 might be the D (5 bases). Between the trimmed V and J ends, which lost 7 bases and 6 bases, there was a span of 22 bases. Germline-derived CDR1 and CDR2 are SGHVS and FQNEAQ. CDR3 length: 16 amino acids. CDR3 residues: CASTIALASLSNEQFF. CDR3 bases: TGTGCCAGCACCATAGCTCTGGCTAGCTTAAGCAATGAGCAGTTCTTC. The full variable domain, with the rest looked up from reference TRBV7-8 and TRBJ2-1, is GAGVSQSPRYKVAKRGQDVALRCDPISGHVSLFWYQQALGQGPEFLTYFQNEAQLDKSGLPSDRFFAERPEGSVSTLKIQRTQQEDSAVYLCASTIALASLSNEQFFGPGTRLTVL.

The gene calls are TRBV27 and TRBJ2-4; D perhaps matches TRBD2 (6 bases). V was clipped by 4 bases and J by 4 bases, with 20 bases between them. The CDR3 sequence is 17 residues long. Germline values: CDR1 MNHEY, CDR2 SMNVEV (reference sequence). The CDR3 DNA is TGTGCCAGCAGTTCGCCGGGACTGCGCAGCCAAAAAAACATTCAGTACTTC. This codes for CASSSPGLRSQKNIQYF.

This chain's CDR3 is CASSYSVGAQDNEQFF. The CDR3, as DNA: TGTGCCAGCAGTTACTCGGTAGGGGCCCAGGACAATGAGCAGTTCTTC. V gene TRBV6-5 combines with J gene TRBJ2-1; D might be TRBD1 (5 bases). V lost 0 bases and J lost 5, with 14 bases in between. The CDR3 has 16 amino acids. Germline assignment: CDR1 MNHEY and CDR2 SVGAGI.

The chain links TRBV9 to TRBJ2-3; 10 bases match TRBD2. This CDR3 spans 16 amino acids. Looked up from germline, CDR1 is SGDLS and CDR2 is YYNGEE. The trim removed 1 base at V and 5 bases at J, leaving 7 bases unmatched. CDR3 coding DNA: TGTGCCAGCAGCGTATCCCCCCGGACTAGCGGAGATACGCAGTATTTT. Amino acids: CASSVSPRTSGDTQYF.

The gene calls are TRBV14 and TRBJ1-2; D remains unclear. There are 14 residues in the CDR3. Trimming took 0 bases from V and 6 from J, leaving 11 bases between them. The germline V gene has CDR1 SGHDN and CDR2 FVKESK. The CDR3 bases are TGTGCCAGCAGCCAAGAAGAGGGCCTTAATGGCTACACCTTC. Translating gives CASSQEEGLNGYTF. Using reference TRBV14 and TRBJ1-2 for the parts outside the CDR3, the full variable domain is EAGVTQFPSHSVIEKGQTVTLRCDPISGHDNLYWYRRVMGKEIKFLLHFVKESKQDESGMPNNRFLAERTGGTYSTLKVQPAELEDSGVYFCASSQEEGLNGYTFGSGTRLTVV.

The V call is TRBV20-1, the J call TRBJ2-5; unclear D gene. Per the germline V gene, CDR1 is DFQATT and CDR2 is SNEGSKA (reference sequence). The CDR3 spans 11 residues. In DNA form, the CDR3 reads TGCACTTCCGGGCAGATGGAGACCCAGTACTTC. Amino acid sequence: CTSGQMETQYF.

The chain is built from TRBV4-3 and TRBJ2-7, with 7 bases fitting TRBD2. Trimming removed 1 base from V and 0 bases from J; junction bases left unmatched: 6. Germline CDR1 LGHNA, CDR2 YSLEER. The CDR3 spans 16 residues. The CDR3 here is CASSQGTRGSSYEQYF. In nucleotides, the CDR3 is TGCGCCAGCAGCCAAGGGACTAGGGGTTCCTCCTACGAGCAGTACTTC.

This chain connects TRBV5-1 to TRBJ1-3; D call uncertain. CDR1 and CDR2 (germline): SGHRS, YFSETQ. CDR3 size: 14 residues. The V end was cut by 0 bases, the J end by 1 base, with 5 bases between. CDR3: CASSLAGSGNTIYF. As DNA, the CDR3 is TGCGCCAGCAGCTTGGCCGGGTCTGGAAACACCATATATTTT.

The gene calls are TRBV6-1 and TRBJ2-6; 7 bases are shared with TRBD2. Losses at the gene ends were 2 bases for V and 2 bases for J; bases not matched to a gene: 3. This CDR3 comprises 16 residues. The germline gives CDR1 MNHNS, CDR2 SASEGT. CDR3 loop: CASSEQGGAGANVLTF. The DNA for the CDR3 is TGTGCCAGCAGTGAACAGGGAGGGGCTGGGGCCAACGTCCTGACTTTC.

The V call is TRBV19, the J call TRBJ1-4; D uncertain. V lost 3 bases, J lost 3 bases, and 8 bases lay in between. This CDR3 spans 14 amino acids. The germline V gene has CDR1 LNHDA and CDR2 SQIVND (reference sequence). CDR3 loop: CASSIGLSNEKLFF. The CDR3 nucleotides read TGTGCCAGTAGTATTGGCCTCTCTAATGAAAAACTGTTTTTT. The variable domain in full, completed from reference TRBV19 and TRBJ1-4, reads DGGITQSPKYLFRKEGQNVTLSCEQNLNHDAMYWYRQDPGQGLRLIYYSQIVNDFQKGDIAEGYSVSREKKESFPLTVTSAQKNPTAFYLCASSIGLSNEKLFFGSGTQLSVL.

The table lists this clone with a count of one. J is TRBJ2-7 and V is TRBV28; weak D call: TRBD1 (5 bases). Trimming removed 3 bases from V and 0 bases from J, with 9 bases in between. The CDR3 is 14 amino acids. CDR1 and CDR2 (germline): MDHEN, SYDVKM. The CDR3 is CASSLTASSYEQYF. DNA for the CDR3: TGTGCCAGCAGTTTGACAGCCAGCTCCTACGAGCAGTACTTC.

This clone was seen more than once but under ten times. The V gene is TRBV28, the J gene TRBJ1-1; a weak D match, TRBD1 (6 bases). V was cut by 6 bases and J by 10 bases, with 24 bases left in between. Per the germline V gene, CDR1 is MDHEN and CDR2 is SYDVKM. The CDR3 loop spans 15 amino acids. Here the CDR3 DNA reads TGTGCCAGCAGAGTACGGGACAATAGTGTTCGAGGAGCTTTCTTT. Protein product: CASRVRDNSVRGAFF.

The chain recombines TRBV19 with TRBJ1-1, with unresolved D. The CDR3 consists of 14 residues. The germline V gene encodes CDR1 LNHDA and CDR2 SQIVND (reference sequence). Trimming took off 3 bases at V and 5 bases at J, with 13 bases between the two ends. CDR3 sequence (DNA): TGTGCCAGTAGTATCCGGTGGGTGGGGACTGAAGCTTTCTTT. As protein: CASSIRWVGTEAFF.

This chain links TRBV5-1 with TRBJ2-6; a possible D gene is TRBD1 (6 bases). CDR1 and CDR2 (germline): SGHRS, YFSETQ. Trimming left V 4 bases short and J 4 bases short, with 15 bases between. The CDR3 loop spans 16 amino acids. CDR3 sequence reads: CASSPPSGAGANVLTF. As DNA, the CDR3 is TGCGCCAGCAGCCCCCCCTCAGGGGCCGGGGCCAACGTCCTGACTTTC.

V and J are TRBV5-1 and TRBJ1-4; 7 bases align to TRBD1. Germline values: CDR1 SGHRS, CDR2 YFSETQ. The CDR3 sequence is 14 residues long. V was pared by 4 bases and J by 5 bases, with 5 bases of the junction left unmatched. Here the CDR3 reads CASSKGQLNEKLFF. The CDR3 DNA is TGCGCCAGCAGCAAGGGACAGCTAAATGAAAAACTGTTTTTT.

In its sample, this clone was seen a few times. The chain combines TRBV11-2 with TRBJ1-2; D not certain. This CDR3 contains 12 residues. The germline CDR1 and CDR2 sequences are SGHAT and FQNNGV. V was clipped by 8 bases and J by 6 bases, with 13 bases between them. CDR3 coding DNA: TGTGCCAGCCGGGAGAGGTCTGATGGCTACACCTTC. Protein product: CASRERSDGYTF.

This clone appeared a single time. This chain joins TRBV5-1 and TRBJ1-1; no clear D. With 0 bases removed from V and 1 base from J, the gap between germline ends came to 7 bases. The germline V gene encodes CDR1 SGHRS and CDR2 YFSETQ. This CDR3 has 14 residues. The CDR3 nucleotides are TGCGCCAGCAGCTTGGGCGGTGGGAACACTGAAGCTTTCTTT. This encodes CASSLGGGNTEAFF.

This chain joins TRBV5-1 and TRBJ1-2, with a tentative D call TRBD1 (6 bases). V lost 0 bases and J 6 bases, leaving 15 bases between the germline ends. The germline V gene has CDR1 SGHRS and CDR2 YFSETQ. This CDR3 is 15 amino acids long. This chain's CDR3 is CASSLGPGVANGYTF. The CDR3 coding sequence is TGCGCCAGCAGCTTGGGGCCAGGGGTGGCGAATGGCTACACCTTC. Together with reference TRBV5-1 and TRBJ1-2, the CDR3 gives the full variable domain: KAGVTQTPRYLIKTRGQQVTLSCSPISGHRSVSWYQQTPGQGLQFLFEYFSETQRNKGNFPGRFSGRQFSNSRSEMNVSTLELGDSALYLCASSLGPGVANGYTFGSGTRLTVV.

Note on this clone: One end of the junction varies from germline; a read error may be responsible. The J gene is TRBJ2-3, the V gene TRBV7-7; 8 positions agree with TRBD1. Germline CDR1 and CDR2: SSHAT and FNYEAQ (reference sequence). The CDR3 loop spans 16 amino acids. The CDR3 DNA reads as TGTGCTAGCAGTTTCACTCCAGACAGGGGAACAGATACGCAGTATTTT. It specifies CASSFTPDRGTDTQYF.

The chain is built from TRBV27 and TRBJ1-4; TRBD1 aligns across 7 bases. The CDR3 length is 14 residues. Per the germline V gene, CDR1 is MNHEY and CDR2 is SMNVEV (reference sequence). Trimming took 6 bases from V and 8 from J; bases not matched to a gene: 9. The CDR3 is CASSLRDRNEKLFF. CDR3 in DNA: TGTGCCAGCAGCCTCCGGGACAGAAACGAAAAACTGTTTTTT.

The chain has TRBV5-1 and TRBJ1-4; D unclear. V was pared by 2 bases and J by 0 bases, with 8 bases between. CDR1 and CDR2 (germline): SGHRS, YFSETQ. This CDR3 spans 15 amino acids. The CDR3 coding sequence is TGCGCCAGCAGCTTAACAAGCGCAACTAATGAAAAACTGTTTTTT. Encoded protein: CASSLTSATNEKLFF.

The chain is built from TRBV7-8 and TRBJ1-2; D unclear. The CDR3 extends over 15 amino acids. Germline CDR1 and CDR2: SGHVS and FQNEAQ. V was clipped by 5 bases and J by 4 bases, with 17 bases between them. The CDR3 DNA is TGTGCCAGCAGCCTTAGTGGAGGGCTGGCCTATGGCTACACCTTC. Amino acids: CASSLSGGLAYGYTF.